Each of the 25 T cell receptor beta chains below was sequenced from the same sample in a study of blood T cell repertoires in COVID-19 (dated by TCRdb to the early 2020s). The library was produced with the immunoSEQ multiplex PCR assay. The table comes from immuneACCESS by way of TCRdb, which keeps in-frame sequences with V and J called. Part of the clones is missing from these tables; in studies checked, under half for an unresolved V gene and the rest for unknown reasons. The sample table records 150,000 to 200,000 clones; around 85% of these occur just once. 11% of the sample comes from the top ten. Material for sequencing was peripheral blood. These receptors all come from a man aged 55 to 70 with active or convalescent COVID-19.

This clone showed up just a few times. The rearrangement links TRBV21-1 to TRBJ2-1; TRBD1 is the table's D call, not checked against the DNA. TRBV21-1 is noted as a pseudogene. CDR3 size: 13 residues. CDR3 nucleotides: TGTGCCAGCAGCAAAGAGGGGTTCAATGAGCAGTTCTTC. Its protein product is CASSKEGFNEQFF.

CDR3 nucleotides: TGTGCCAGCAGTCTACAGGTGACCTACGAGCAGTACTTC. This sequence encodes CASSLQVTYEQYF. The chain combines TRBV12-3 or TRBV12-4 with TRBJ2-7; possible D gene TRBD1, 5 bases. This CDR3 contains 13 residues. The germline V and J ends were trimmed by 5 bases and 2 bases, with 10 bases remaining between them.

The chain is built from TRBV7-9 and TRBJ2-1; 11 positions agree with TRBD2. From germline, CDR1 is SEHNR and CDR2 FQNEAQ (reference sequence). This CDR3 spans 16 amino acids. The V segment lost 1 base and the J segment 7 bases; nucleotides outside the gene matches: 6. The CDR3 loop is CASSLGRLAGRNEQFF. In DNA form, the CDR3 reads TGTGCCAGCAGCTTAGGGAGACTAGCGGGGCGGAATGAGCAGTTCTTC.

This clone was counted a single time. The V and J genes are TRBV18 and TRBJ2-3; D uncertain. The CDR3 spans 15 residues. Trimming removed 2 bases at V and 4 bases at J, with 13 bases between. Germline loops: CDR1 KGHSH, CDR2 LQKENI. The CDR3 DNA is TGTGCCAGCTCACCAGCAGGCACCGTCTCAGATACGCAGTATTTT. It is translated as CASSPAGTVSDTQYF.

This clone was detected only once. The chain has TRBV5-4 and TRBJ2-6, with D tentatively TRBD1 (6 bases). Germline V gene lookup returns CDR1 SGHNT and CDR2 YYREEE (reference sequence). The CDR3 loop spans 15 amino acids. V shed 5 bases and J shed 0 bases, with 9 bases lying between them. The CDR3 here is CASRLQGSGANVLTF. In DNA, the CDR3 is TGTGCCAGCAGGTTACAGGGCTCTGGGGCCAACGTCCTGACTTTC.

V and J are TRBV10-2 and TRBJ2-3; D gene unclear. Trimming pared 4 bases from V and 6 bases from J, leaving 2 bases between. The germline gives CDR1 WSHSY, CDR2 SAAADI. CDR3 length: 10 residues. The CDR3 coding sequence is TGCGCCAGCAGTGCTGATACGCAGTATTTT. Encoded protein: CASSADTQYF.

This sequence joins TRBV12-1 and TRBJ1-4; the D call in the table, TRBD1, was not verified against the DNA. TRBV12-1 is recorded as a pseudogene. The CDR3 is made up of 19 amino acids. The CDR3 spells CASILRDRGRYATNEKLFF. The CDR3, as DNA: TGTGCCAGCATACTCCGGGACAGGGGGCGATACGCAACTAATGAAAAACTGTTTTTT.

The rearrangement joins TRBV6-2 or TRBV6-3 to TRBJ2-3; TRBD2 matches 11 bases. J gave up 5 bases and V 5 bases, and 12 bases lay outside the gene matches. Germline V gene lookup returns CDR1 MNHEY and CDR2 SVGEGT. This CDR3 has 17 residues. The CDR3, as DNA: TGTGCCAGCAGTAAATCATTAGCGGGGGGGCTTGGAGATACGCAGTATTTT. It translates to CASSKSLAGGLGDTQYF.

The chain recombines TRBV6-5 with TRBJ1-2; D unclear. CDR1 and CDR2 from the germline V gene are MNHEY and SVGAGI. Trimming took 4 bases from V and 7 from J, leaving 13 bases between them. The CDR3 runs 13 residues. Here the CDR3 DNA reads TGTGCCAGCAGTTGGGCCGAGACCTCTGGCTACACCTTC. Translated, it gives CASSWAETSGYTF.

V gene TRBV7-9 combines with J gene TRBJ2-3; the match to TRBD1 covers 7 bases. Germline V gene data show CDR1 as SEHNR and CDR2 as FQNEAQ (reference sequence). The ends lost 2 bases at V and 0 bases at J; junction bases unmatched: 5. The CDR3 is 16 amino acids. The CDR3 sequence is CASSLTRGQSTDTQYF. The CDR3 DNA reads as TGTGCCAGCAGCTTAACCCGGGGACAGAGCACAGATACGCAGTATTTT.

The V and J genes are TRBV4-2 and TRBJ2-1; TRBD2 matches at 7 bases. CDR3 size: 16 residues. Germline lookup yields CDR1 LGHNA and CDR2 YNFKEQ. J lost 7 bases, V lost 1 base, and 10 bases had no gene match. CDR3 bases: TGTGCCAGCAGCCAAGGGTACAGCGGGATCGAGAATGAGCAGTTCTTC. Its protein product is CASSQGYSGIENEQFF.

There are a few counts of this clone. J is TRBJ1-2 and V is TRBV6-5; 10 bases line up with TRBD1. The trim removed 0 bases at V and 2 bases at J, leaving 3 bases unmatched. From germline, CDR1 is MNHEY and CDR2 SVGAGI. This CDR3 contains 16 residues. The CDR3 sequence is CASSYSRTGGNYGYTF. The CDR3 DNA sequence: TGTGCCAGCAGTTACTCTAGGACAGGGGGGAACTATGGCTACACCTTC.

The chain employs TRBV29-1 and TRBJ1-1, with no clear D. The CDR3 is 12 residues long. Looked up from germline, CDR1 is SQVTM and CDR2 is ANQGSEA. V lost 0 bases, J lost 8 bases, and 10 bases lay in between. CDR3 region: CSVEDPGKEAFF. The DNA of the CDR3 is TGCAGCGTTGAAGATCCGGGAAAGGAAGCTTTCTTT.

The rearrangement joins TRBV5-5 to TRBJ2-7; D perhaps matches TRBD1 (5 bases). Per germline, CDR1 SGHKS and CDR2 YYEKEE (reference sequence). The V end lost 3 bases, the J end lost 3 bases, and 13 bases lay between the germline ends. The CDR3 is made up of 14 amino acids. The CDR3 DNA sequence: TGTGCCAGCAGCTCACAGGTGATCGGCTACGAGCAGTACTTC. It encodes CASSSQVIGYEQYF.

The chain joins TRBV7-9 to TRBJ2-6; 9 bases are a match to TRBD1. CDR1 and CDR2 from the germline V gene are SEHNR and FQNEAQ (reference sequence). This CDR3 is built from 16 residues. J lost 4 bases, V lost 3 bases, and 4 bases had no gene match. The CDR3 sequence is CASSFTGGGGANVLTF. In DNA, the CDR3 is TGTGCCAGCAGCTTCACAGGGGGCGGCGGGGCCAACGTCCTGACTTTC.

The chain couples TRBV12-3 or TRBV12-4 to TRBJ2-7; unclear D gene. The CDR3 totals 13 residues. V dropped 2 bases and J dropped 5 bases, with 10 bases sitting between them. DNA for the CDR3: TGTGCCAGCAGTTTATTGCAGTCCCACGAGCAGTACTTC. It is translated as CASSLLQSHEQYF.

The chain uses TRBV2 and TRBJ1-4; no firm D call. Per germline, CDR1 SNHLY and CDR2 FYNNEI. V gave up 6 bases and J gave up 0 bases, with 8 bases separating them. This CDR3 has 14 residues. In DNA form, the CDR3 reads TGTGCCAGCAGCCGCGATGCAACTAATGAAAAACTGTTTTTT. Encoded protein: CASSRDATNEKLFF.

This chain connects TRBV5-1 to TRBJ2-1, with 9 bases identical to TRBD2. The V gene end was trimmed by 4 bases and the J gene end by 5 bases; junction bases not matched to a gene: 7. The CDR3 has 15 amino acids. CDR1 is SGHRS and CDR2 is YFSETQ in the germline V gene. The CDR3 here is CASSPGLAPDNEQFF. In DNA, the CDR3 is TGCGCCAGCAGCCCCGGACTAGCGCCTGACAATGAGCAGTTCTTC.

This clone was detected only once. The V and J genes are TRBV29-1 and TRBJ2-7, with 10 bases fitting TRBD1. Unmatched junction bases numbered 3, after V lost 4 bases and J lost 6 bases. The germline V gene encodes CDR1 SQVTM and CDR2 ANQGSEA. The CDR3 has 12 residues. CDR3 loop: CSVGDRGREQYF. DNA of the CDR3: TGCAGCGTTGGAGACAGGGGGCGCGAGCAGTACTTC.

By proportion, this clone is medium-sized. The chain is built from TRBV7-9 and TRBJ1-6, with TRBD1 identical over 12 bases. V dropped 6 bases and J dropped 8; count of bases not matched to a gene: 5. This CDR3 spans 15 amino acids. The germline V gene has CDR1 SEHNR and CDR2 FQNEAQ (reference sequence). CDR3 nucleotide sequence: TGTGCCAGCAGTGAGGGACAGGGGGCTTATTCACCCCTCCACTTT. Its translation: CASSEGQGAYSPLHF.

The chain recombines TRBV2 with TRBJ1-3; maybe TRBD1 (6 bases). Germline V gene sequence: CDR1 SNHLY, CDR2 FYNNEI. This CDR3 has 15 residues. V lost 4 bases to trimming and J lost 0 bases, with 10 bases between them. CDR3 DNA sequence: TGTGCCAGCAGTGCCGACAGGATCTCTGGAAACACCATATATTTT. It translates to CASSADRISGNTIYF.

A single count supports this clone. This chain connects TRBV9 to TRBJ2-1; D possibly corresponds to TRBD1 (6 bases). The germline V gene encodes CDR1 SGDLS and CDR2 YYNGEE. V lost 0 bases to trimming and J lost 2 bases, with 12 bases between them. The CDR3 sequence is 16 residues long. The CDR3 sequence: CASSVDLGAPYNEQFF. CDR3 sequence (DNA): TGTGCCAGCAGCGTAGATTTGGGGGCACCCTACAATGAGCAGTTCTTC.

This clone came up many times. The genes are TRBV5-4 and TRBJ2-3; 9 nucleotides match TRBD2. The length of the CDR3 is 16 residues. With V trimmed by 0 bases and J by 6 bases, 8 bases remained unmatched. CDR1 SGHNT and CDR2 YYREEE come from the germline V gene (reference sequence). CDR3 amino acids: CASSLGAGGQTDTQYF. CDR3 DNA sequence: TGTGCCAGCAGCTTGGGGGCGGGAGGGCAAACGGATACGCAGTATTTT.

V gene TRBV15 combines with J gene TRBJ1-1, with a weak D call TRBD1 (5 bases). The germline CDR1 and CDR2 sequences are LNHNV and YYDKDF (reference sequence). V was shortened by 1 base and J by 7 bases, with 13 bases between the two germline ends. The CDR3 is 14 residues long. In DNA form, the CDR3 reads TGTGCCACCAGCAGAGTGCGCAGGGTTGATGAAGCTTTCTTT. Translation: CATSRVRRVDEAFF.

The chain recombines TRBV3-1 (or the pseudogene TRBV3-2) with TRBJ2-7; 8 bases map to TRBD1. Germline CDR1 and CDR2: LGHDT and YNNKEL (reference sequence). The CDR3 loop spans 15 amino acids. J was trimmed by 4 bases and V by 1 base; bases with no gene match: 6. The CDR3 region is CASSQAPGGWYEQYF. The CDR3, as DNA: TGTGCCAGCAGCCAAGCCCCAGGGGGCTGGTACGAGCAGTACTTC.